A selection of T cell receptor beta chains follows, all from one sample in a study of T-cell memory formation after mild COVID-19. TCRdb processed the 5' RACE reads anew with MiXCR; each CDR3 protein has one entry. This sample has some 300,000 distinct CDR3 sequences, with roughly 20% found just once. Sequenced sample: PBMCs or a T cell subset sorted from them (not recorded which). The source of these receptors is a man younger than 35 who had mild COVID-19 (a few samples of this study predate the infection). Cell type and time point are not known. CDR3s include the opening cysteine and the closing phenylalanine or tryptophan. The D gene is left open where the match is weak. The size entry is marked missing in some rows and otherwise reads once, few, many or a size class.

J,D,length,size,V,DNA,CDR3
TRBJ1-5,TRBD1,17,-,TRBV29-1,TGCAGCCCGAGGGGGACAGGGGGCCAACATAGCAATCAGCCCCAGCATTTT,CSPRGTGGQHSNQPQHF
TRBJ1-1,-,14,few,TRBV7-2,TGTGCCAGCAGCTTAGCAGCAGGAACCACTGAAGCTTTCTTT,CASSLAAGTTEAFF
TRBJ2-2,-,14,-,TRBV27,TGTGCCAGCAGGCTCCAGGGCAACACCGGGGAGCTGTTTTTT,CASRLQGNTGELFF
TRBJ1-1,-,16,-,TRBV12-3/TRBV12-4,TGTGCCAGCAGCGAAAGATTCAGTTACGACAGAGCCGTGACTTTCTTT,CASSERFSYDRAVTFF
TRBJ1-5,-,14,-,TRBV6-5,TGTGCCAGCAGTCGACTCGGGGGTAGTCAGCCCCAGCATTTT,CASSRLGGSQPQHF
TRBJ2-1,-,13,-,TRBV7-2,TGTGCCAGCAGCCTCGGCGGCGTCTCTGAGCAGTTCTTC,CASSLGGVSEQFF
TRBJ2-5,-,15,few,TRBV6-6,TGTGCCAGCAGTTACGGGCAGGCGTTGGGGGAGACCCAGTACTTC,CASSYGQALGETQYF
TRBJ1-1,TRBD1,14,-,TRBV20-1,TGCAGTGCGAGCAGACAGGGGGCGAACACTGAAGCTTTCTTT,CSASRQGANTEAFF
TRBJ1-6,TRBD1,18,-,TRBV7-6,TGTGCCAGCAGCCCGCGGGACAGGGGGACCTCCTATAATTCACCCCTCCACTTT,CASSPRDRGTSYNSPLHF
TRBJ2-7,-,12,many,TRBV4-2,TGTGCCAGCAGCCCGAGCTCCTACGAGCAGTACTTC,CASSPSSYEQYF
TRBJ2-4,TRBD1,22,few,TRBV12-3/TRBV12-4,TGTGCCAGCAGTTTAGCCCCCCCGGGGACAGGCTTAATTATAACGGCCAAAAACATTCAGTACTTC,CASSLAPPGTGLIITAKNIQYF
TRBJ2-3,-,17,few,TRBV7-8,TGTGCCAGCAGCTTAGGCCCCTCAGGGGTCCTAACAGATACGCAGTATTTT,CASSLGPSGVLTDTQYF
TRBJ1-2,-,14,-,TRBV6-5,TGTGCCAGCAGTTACTCTCGCACCGGAATAGGCTACACCTTC,CASSYSRTGIGYTF
TRBJ2-3,TRBD1,15,-,TRBV6-1,TGTGCCAGCATCCTTGGACAGGGGGCGGGCGATACGCAGTATTTT,CASILGQGAGDTQYF
TRBJ1-1,-,14,-,TRBV7-2,TGTGCCAGCAGCTTTAGTCACAACAGGCCTGAAGCTTTCTTT,CASSFSHNRPEAFF
TRBJ1-3,-,13,-,TRBV9,TGTGCCAGCAGCCCACAGGACCCGGGTGCGATATATTTT,CASSPQDPGAIYF
TRBJ2-2,-,16,-,TRBV3-1,TGTGCCAGCAGCCCCCACCTAGCGCGGAACACCGGGGAGCTGTTTTTT,CASSPHLARNTGELFF
TRBJ2-7,-,12,many,TRBV9,TGTGCCAGCAGCGCGAACAGCTACGAGCAGTACTTC,CASSANSYEQYF
TRBJ2-5,-,15,few,TRBV12-3/TRBV12-4,TGTGCCAGCACCAATAACGCCGGGACCAAAGAGACCCAGTACTTC,CASTNNAGTKETQYF
TRBJ2-2,-,16,-,TRBV9,TGTGCCAGCAGCGTAGGGGCTGCGGCGAACACCGGGGAGCTGTTTTTT,CASSVGAAANTGELFF
TRBJ2-5,-,15,few,TRBV6-2/TRBV6-3,TGTGCCAGCAGTTACCGCGGATCTCCGGAGGAGACCCAGTACTTC,CASSYRGSPEETQYF
TRBJ2-1,-,17,-,TRBV4-2,TGTGCCAGCAGCCCCATTGGGGTGGGGGGATCATACAATGAGCAGTTCTTC,CASSPIGVGGSYNEQFF
TRBJ2-3,-,17,-,TRBV9,TGTGCCAGCAGCGTAGATCCCAGCGGGGACATCACAGATACGCAGTATTTT,CASSVDPSGDITDTQYF
TRBJ2-1,-,14,few,TRBV4-3,TGCGCCAGCAGCCAAGATGGGGTTGGGAATGAGCAGTTCTTC,CASSQDGVGNEQFF
TRBJ2-1,TRBD2,16,-,TRBV7-2,TGTGCCAGCAGCTTAGGGAGCGGGGGGCCTTACAATGAGCAGTTCTTC,CASSLGSGGPYNEQFF
TRBJ1-4,-,13,-,TRBV7-2,TGTGCCAGCAGCTTAGAGCCTAATGAAAAACTGTTTTTT,CASSLEPNEKLFF